This TCR beta chain stems from a study of cytomegalovirus exposure and HLA in healthy donors. J lost 0 bases, V lost 5 bases, and 6 bases had no gene match. The CDR3 runs 14 residues. Germline V gene lookup returns CDR1 SQVTM and CDR2 ANQGSEA. The PCR contained 60 Vbeta and 13 Jbeta primers. Study processing details: In a later analysis, of approximately 81 million unique beta chains, roughly 9.9 million appeared in at least two donors. Assay used: immunoSEQ multiplex PCR; TCRdb lists only in-frame clones, some missing. V and J calls and clone size are as listed in that table; D and trimming were resolved from the DNA. This sample contains about 60,000 clones.

The sample was PBMCs. This TCR was sampled from a man aged 50 to 59 in good health and CMV-seropositive. The chain joins TRBV29-1 to TRBJ1-1, with TRBD1 matching 7 bases. Written as DNA, the CDR3 is TGCAGCGTTCCGCGACAGGGATTGAACACTGAAGCTTTCTTT. Its translation is CSVPRQGLNTEAFF.